Sequencing of this TCR beta chain was carried out in a study of early T cells in non-severe SARS-CoV-2 infection. This clonotype has ten or more counts. Trimming at V came to 1 base and at J to 6 bases, leaving 11 bases not matched to a gene. In germline, CDR1 is DFQATT, CDR2 SNEGSKA (reference sequence). The CDR3 is 17 residues long. cDNA molecules, individually, were tagged with unique molecular identifiers. In TCRdb, the 5' RACE reads were re-called with MiXCR into one record per CDR3 protein. The repertoire consists of tens of thousands of distinct CDR3 sequences, with approximately 5.5% occurring once and the leading ten covering approximately 3.5%.

The chain joins TRBV20-1 to TRBJ1-6; TRBD1 aligns across 8 bases. Sequencing used whole blood. The origin of this receptor is an adult who was a healthcare worker with PCR-confirmed SARS-CoV-2 infection or an uninfected control (not recorded which). CDR3 sequence (DNA): TGCAGTGCTAGAGCCTCATCAGGGGGCAAGATTAATTCACCCCTCCACTTT. Its translation: CSARASSGGKINSPLHF.